This TCR beta chain appears in the sequencing data of a study of beta chain features in type 1 diabetes. General observations from the study: TCRB CDR3s were moderately but significantly shorter in Type 1 diabetes patients in all four CD4+ subsets.

CDR1 and CDR2 (germline): ENHRY, SYGVKD. CDR3 length: 13 residues. V trimming: 8 bases; J trimming: 4 bases; junction bases outside the gene matches: 4. The study reverse transcribed the entire isolated RNA, so it sequenced expressed TCRB transcripts. Using immunoSEQ multiplex PCR, the repertoire was profiled, and TCRdb retains in-frame clones only, with some absent. In the table there are hundreds of thousands of clones, about a tenth of which are singletons. This clone came up many times. Antigen: not known. Sequences were obtained from central memory CD4+ T cells from blood. The rearrangement uses TRBV10-3 and TRBJ2-1; 8 positions match TRBD2. This clonotype was obtained from a man younger than 45 with type 1 diabetes. Here the CDR3 reads CAIGTSEYNEQFF. The CDR3 DNA sequence: TGTGCCATCGGGACTAGTGAATACAATGAGCAGTTCTTC.